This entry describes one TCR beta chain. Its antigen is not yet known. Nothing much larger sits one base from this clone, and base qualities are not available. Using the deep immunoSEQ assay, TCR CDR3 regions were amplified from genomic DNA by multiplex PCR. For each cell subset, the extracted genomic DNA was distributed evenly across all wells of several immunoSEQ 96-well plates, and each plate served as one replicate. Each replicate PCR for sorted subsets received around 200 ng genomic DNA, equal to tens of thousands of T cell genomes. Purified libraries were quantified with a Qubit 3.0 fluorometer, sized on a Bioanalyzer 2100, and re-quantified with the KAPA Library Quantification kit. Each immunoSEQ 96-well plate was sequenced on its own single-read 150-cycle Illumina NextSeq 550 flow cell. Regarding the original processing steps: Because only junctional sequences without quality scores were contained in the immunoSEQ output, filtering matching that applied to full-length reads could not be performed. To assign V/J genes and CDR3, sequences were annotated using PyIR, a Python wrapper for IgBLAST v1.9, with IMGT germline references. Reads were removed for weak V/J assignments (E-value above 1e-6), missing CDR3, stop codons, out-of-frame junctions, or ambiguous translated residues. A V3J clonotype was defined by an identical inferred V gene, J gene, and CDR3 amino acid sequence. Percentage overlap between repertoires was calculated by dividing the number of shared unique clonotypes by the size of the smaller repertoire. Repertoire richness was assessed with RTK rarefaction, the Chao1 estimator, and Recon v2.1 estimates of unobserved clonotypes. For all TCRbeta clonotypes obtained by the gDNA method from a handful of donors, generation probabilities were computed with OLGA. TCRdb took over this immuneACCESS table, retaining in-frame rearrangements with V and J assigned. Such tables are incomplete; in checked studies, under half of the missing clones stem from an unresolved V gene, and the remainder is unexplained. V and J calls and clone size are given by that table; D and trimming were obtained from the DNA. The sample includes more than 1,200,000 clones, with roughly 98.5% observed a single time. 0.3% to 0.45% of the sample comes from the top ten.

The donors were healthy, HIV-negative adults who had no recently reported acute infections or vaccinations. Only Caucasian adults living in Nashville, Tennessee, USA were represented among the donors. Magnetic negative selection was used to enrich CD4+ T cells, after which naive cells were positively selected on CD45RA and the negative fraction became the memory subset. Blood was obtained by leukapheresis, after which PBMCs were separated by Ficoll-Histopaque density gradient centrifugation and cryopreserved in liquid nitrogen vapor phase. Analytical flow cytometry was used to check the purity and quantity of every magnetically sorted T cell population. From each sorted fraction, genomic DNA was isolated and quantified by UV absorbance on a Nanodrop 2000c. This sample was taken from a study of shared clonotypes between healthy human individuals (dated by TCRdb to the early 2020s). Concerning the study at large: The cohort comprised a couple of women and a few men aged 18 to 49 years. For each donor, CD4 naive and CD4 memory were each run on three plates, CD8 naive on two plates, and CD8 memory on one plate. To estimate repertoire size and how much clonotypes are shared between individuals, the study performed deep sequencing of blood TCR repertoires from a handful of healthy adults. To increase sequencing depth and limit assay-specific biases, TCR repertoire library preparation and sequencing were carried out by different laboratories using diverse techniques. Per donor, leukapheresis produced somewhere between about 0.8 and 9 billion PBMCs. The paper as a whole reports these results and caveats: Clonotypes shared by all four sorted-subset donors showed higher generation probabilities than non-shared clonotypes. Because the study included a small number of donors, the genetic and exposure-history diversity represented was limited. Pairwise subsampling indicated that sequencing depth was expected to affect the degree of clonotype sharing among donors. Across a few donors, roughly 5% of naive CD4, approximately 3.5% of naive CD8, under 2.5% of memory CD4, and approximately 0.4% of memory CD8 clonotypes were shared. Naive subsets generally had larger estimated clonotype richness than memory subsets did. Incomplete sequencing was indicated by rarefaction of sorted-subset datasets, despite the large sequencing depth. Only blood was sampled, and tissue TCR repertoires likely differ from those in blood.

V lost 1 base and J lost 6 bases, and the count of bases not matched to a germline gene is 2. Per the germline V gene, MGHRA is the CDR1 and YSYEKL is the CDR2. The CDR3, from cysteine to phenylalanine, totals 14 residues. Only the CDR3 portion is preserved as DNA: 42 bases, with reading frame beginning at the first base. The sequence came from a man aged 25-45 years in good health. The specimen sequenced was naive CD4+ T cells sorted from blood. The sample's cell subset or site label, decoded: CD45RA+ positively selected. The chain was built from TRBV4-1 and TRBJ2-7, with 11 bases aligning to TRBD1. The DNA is TGCGCCAGCAGCCAAGTGGGACAGGGGGGCGAGCAGTACTTC. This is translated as CASSQVGQGGEQYF.